The entry that follows covers one TCR beta chain sequence. Its antigen is as yet unknown. This CDR3 has 14 residues. Germline CDR1 reads SGHTA; CDR2 reads FQGNSA. Trimming removed 0 bases at V and 1 base at J, with 6 bases between. Within Nashville, Tennessee resided all donors, each a Caucasian adult. At a deep level, the assay was run. Profiled with immunoSEQ multiplex PCR; TCRdb holds only in-frame clones, not every one. Of some 1.4 million clones listed, over 95% are singletons. The data stem from a study of shared clonotypes between healthy human individuals. Study-wide results and caveats: Non-shared clonotypes had lower generation probabilities than clonotypes shared by all four sorted-subset donors.

The chain links TRBV7-2 to TRBJ1-1, with a tentative D call TRBD1 (5 bases). Sequencing used naive CD4+ T cells sorted from blood. The subset here: CD45RA+ positively selected. This clonotype was obtained from a man in his thirties or forties in good health. CDR3: CASSLAQGNTEAFF. CDR3 in DNA: TGTGCCAGCAGCTTAGCCCAGGGGAACACTGAAGCTTTCTTT. Full variable domain (remainder filled in from reference TRBV7-2 and TRBJ1-1): GAGVSQSPSNKVTEKGKDVELRCDPISGHTALYWYRQSLGQGLEFLIYFQGNSAPDKSGLPSDRFSAERTGGSVSTLTIQRTQQEDSAVYLCASSLAQGNTEAFFGQGTRLTVV.